This paragraph covers one TCR beta chain sequence. Antigen: not known. The source of the sample is a study of cytomegalovirus exposure and HLA in healthy donors. A multiplex PCR was run with 60 Vbeta primers and 13 Jbeta primers. The table came from immunoSEQ multiplex PCR; TCRdb's copy has only in-frame clones and leaves some out. Here the sample spans 150,000 to 200,000 clones, roughly 75% being singletons. The study's findings and limits: A later analysis revealed that TCR association rates differed between HLA loci, peaking at DRB1 and bottoming out at HLA-C. It was reported that the classifier diagnosed cytomegalovirus status with high specificity and sensitivity in both the original and validation cohorts. Later findings reportedly placed an Asian-associated ancestry cluster below the roughly 690-donor mean for N-insertions.

Germline-derived CDR1 and CDR2 are SGHAT and FQNNGV. The V end was cut by 5 bases, the J end by 1 base, with 15 bases between. The CDR3 spans 15 residues. The chain has TRBV11-2 and TRBJ2-7, with no clear D. The receptor comes from a woman aged 30 to 39 in good health and CMV-seronegative. The sample was PBMCs. Here the CDR3 reads CASSPPPSSSYEQYF. The CDR3 coding sequence is TGTGCCAGCAGCCCACCCCCTTCCAGTTCCTACGAGCAGTACTTC.